The clone carrying this TCR beta chain was detected only once. Antigen unknown. This entry is derived from a study of somatic mutations in cytotoxic T cells in rheumatoid arthritis. Study-wide findings and caveats: Age-dependent increases in CD8+ clonality occurred in rheumatoid arthritis patients but not in healthy controls. Neither rheumatoid arthritis patients nor age-matched healthy controls had significantly different CD8+ T-cell clonality from the other group.

Sequenced by immunoSEQ multiplex PCR; TCRdb stores in-frame clones only, minus some. The profile shows some 40,000 clones, more than 80% of them singletons. The CDR3 extends over 12 amino acids. Trimming took 5 bases from V and 6 from J, leaving 10 bases between them. Germline V gene sequence: CDR1 SEHNR, CDR2 FQNEAQ (reference sequence). Buffy coats from blood donors, median age around 60 years (range about 21-80), under 70% female, served as healthy controls. The sample was CD8+ T cells sorted from blood. V and J are TRBV7-9 and TRBJ2-5, with no clear D. The TCR comes from a man aged 40-50 years in good health. CDR3 coding DNA: TGTGCCAGCAGCGTTCTCAGCCAGACCCAGTACTTC. It encodes CASSVLSQTQYF.